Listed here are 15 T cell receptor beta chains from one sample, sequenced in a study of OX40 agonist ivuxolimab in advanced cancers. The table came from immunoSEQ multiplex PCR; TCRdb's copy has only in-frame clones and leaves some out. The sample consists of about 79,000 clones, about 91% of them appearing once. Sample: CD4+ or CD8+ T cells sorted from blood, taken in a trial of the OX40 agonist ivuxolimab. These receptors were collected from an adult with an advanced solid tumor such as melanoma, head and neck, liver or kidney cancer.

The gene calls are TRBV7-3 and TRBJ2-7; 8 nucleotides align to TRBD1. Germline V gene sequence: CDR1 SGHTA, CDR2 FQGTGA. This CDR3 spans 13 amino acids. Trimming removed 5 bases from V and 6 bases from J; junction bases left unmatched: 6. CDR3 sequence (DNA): TGTGCCAGCAGCCGAGGACAGGGAACCGAGCAGTACTTC. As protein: CASSRGQGTEQYF.

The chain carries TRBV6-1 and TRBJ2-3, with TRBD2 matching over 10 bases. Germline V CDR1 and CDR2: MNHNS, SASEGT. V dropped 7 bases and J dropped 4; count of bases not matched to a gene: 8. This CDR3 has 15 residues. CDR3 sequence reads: CASKWIAGGPDTQYF. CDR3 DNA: TGTGCCAGCAAGTGGATAGCGGGAGGTCCAGATACGCAGTATTTT.

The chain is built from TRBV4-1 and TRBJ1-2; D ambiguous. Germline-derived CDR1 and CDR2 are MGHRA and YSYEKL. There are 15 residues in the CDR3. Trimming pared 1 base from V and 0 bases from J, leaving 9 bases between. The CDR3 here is CASSQGQVANYGYTF. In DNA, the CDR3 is TGCGCCAGCAGCCAAGGGCAGGTCGCTAACTATGGCTACACCTTC.

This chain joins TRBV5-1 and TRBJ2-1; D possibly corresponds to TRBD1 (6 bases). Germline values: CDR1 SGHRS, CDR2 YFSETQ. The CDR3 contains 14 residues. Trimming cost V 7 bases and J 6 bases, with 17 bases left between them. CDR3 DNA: TGCGCCAGCGCGTTCCCACTAGGGGGCAATGAGCAGTTCTTC. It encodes CASAFPLGGNEQFF.

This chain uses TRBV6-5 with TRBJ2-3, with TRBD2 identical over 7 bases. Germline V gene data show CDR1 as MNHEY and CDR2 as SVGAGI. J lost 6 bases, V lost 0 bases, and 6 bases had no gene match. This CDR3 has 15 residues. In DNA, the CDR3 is TGTGCCAGCAGTTACTCTTCCGGGAGGAAGGATACGCAGTATTTT. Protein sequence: CASSYSSGRKDTQYF.

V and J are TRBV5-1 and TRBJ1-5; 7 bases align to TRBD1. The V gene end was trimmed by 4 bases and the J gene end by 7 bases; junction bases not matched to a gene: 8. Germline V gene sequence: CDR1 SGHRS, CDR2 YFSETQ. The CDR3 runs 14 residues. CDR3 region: CASSTGEDRQPQHF. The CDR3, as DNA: TGCGCCAGCAGCACAGGGGAGGATAGACAGCCCCAGCATTTT.

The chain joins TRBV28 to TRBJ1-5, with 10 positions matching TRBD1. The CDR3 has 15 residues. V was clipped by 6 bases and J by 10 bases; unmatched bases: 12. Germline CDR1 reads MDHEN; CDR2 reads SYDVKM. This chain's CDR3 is CASSSPRQGAGPQHF. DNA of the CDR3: TGTGCCAGCAGCTCACCCAGACAGGGGGCTGGTCCCCAGCATTTT. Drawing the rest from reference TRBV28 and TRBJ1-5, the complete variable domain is DVKVTQSSRYLVKRTGEKVFLECVQDMDHENMFWYRQDPGLGLRLIYFSYDVKMKEKGDIPEGYSVSREKKERFSLILESASTNQTSMYLCASSSPRQGAGPQHFGDGTRLSIL.

CDR3 DNA sequence: TGTGCCATCAGTGACCCCCACCAGACAGGTATCCATGAGCAGTTCTTC. Encoded protein: CAISDPHQTGIHEQFF. The chain couples TRBV10-3 to TRBJ2-1; possibly TRBD1 for D (6 bases). The CDR3 has 16 residues. Germline lookup yields CDR1 ENHRY and CDR2 SYGVKD. Trimming removed 3 bases from V and 8 bases from J, with 20 bases in between.

Written as DNA, the CDR3 is TGTGCCAGCAGCCACATTCTTTTTGAGGGAGGGCTGTTTTTT. It translates to CASSHILFEGGLFF. J is TRBJ2-2 and V is TRBV28; D is possibly TRBD2 (6 bases). The germline V gene has CDR1 MDHEN and CDR2 SYDVKM. The CDR3 spans 14 residues. Trimming removed 6 bases at V and 13 bases at J, with 21 bases between.

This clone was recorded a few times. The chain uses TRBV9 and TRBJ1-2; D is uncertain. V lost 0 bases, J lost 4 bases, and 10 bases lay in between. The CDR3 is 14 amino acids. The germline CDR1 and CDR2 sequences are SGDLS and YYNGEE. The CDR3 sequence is CASSVDWLSYGYTF. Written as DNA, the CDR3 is TGTGCCAGCAGCGTAGATTGGCTGAGCTATGGCTACACCTTC.

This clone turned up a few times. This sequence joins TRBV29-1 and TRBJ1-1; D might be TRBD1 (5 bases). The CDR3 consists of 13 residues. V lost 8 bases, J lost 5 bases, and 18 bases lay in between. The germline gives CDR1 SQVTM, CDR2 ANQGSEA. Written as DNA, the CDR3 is TGCAGCACCGGGACCTCCGTGGGGACTGAAGCTTTCTTT. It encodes CSTGTSVGTEAFF.

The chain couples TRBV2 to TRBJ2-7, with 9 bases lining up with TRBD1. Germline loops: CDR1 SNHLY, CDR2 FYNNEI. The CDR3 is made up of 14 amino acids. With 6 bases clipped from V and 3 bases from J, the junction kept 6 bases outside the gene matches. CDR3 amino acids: CASSQGQGRYEQYF. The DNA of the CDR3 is TGTGCCAGCAGCCAAGGACAGGGGCGCTACGAGCAGTACTTC.

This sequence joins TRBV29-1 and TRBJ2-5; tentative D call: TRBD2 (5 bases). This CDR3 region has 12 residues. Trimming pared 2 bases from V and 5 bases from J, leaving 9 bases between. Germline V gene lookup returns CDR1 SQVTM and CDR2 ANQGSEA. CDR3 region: CSVERTGETQYF. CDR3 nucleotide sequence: TGCAGCGTTGAAAGGACGGGGGAGACCCAGTACTTC.

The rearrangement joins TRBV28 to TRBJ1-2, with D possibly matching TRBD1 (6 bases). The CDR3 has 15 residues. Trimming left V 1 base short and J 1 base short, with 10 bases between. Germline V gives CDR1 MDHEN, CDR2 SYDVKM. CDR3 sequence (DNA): TGTGCCAGCAGTTTATTAACAGGGCTTAACTATGGCTACACCTTC. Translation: CASSLLTGLNYGYTF.

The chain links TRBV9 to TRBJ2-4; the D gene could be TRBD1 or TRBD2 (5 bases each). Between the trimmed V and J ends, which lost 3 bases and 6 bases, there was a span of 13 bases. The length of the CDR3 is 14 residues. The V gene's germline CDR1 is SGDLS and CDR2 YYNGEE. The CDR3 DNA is TGTGCCAGCAGCGAAGCTAATGGGGGAAACATTCAGTACTTC. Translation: CASSEANGGNIQYF. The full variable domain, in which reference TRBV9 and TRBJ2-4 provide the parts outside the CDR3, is DSGVTQTPKHLITATGQRVTLRCSPRSGDLSVYWYQQSLDQGLQFLIQYYNGEERAKGNILERFSAQQFPDLHSELNLSSLELGDSALYFCASSEANGGNIQYFGAGTRLSVL.